This is a list of T cell receptor beta chains from one sample in a study of T cells after yellow fever vaccination. Each CDR3 protein is one row after TCRdb ran MiXCR on the 5' RACE reads. The table shows 68,000 or so distinct CDR3 sequences, with roughly 7.3% occurring only once. The specimen comprised CD8+ T cells sorted from PBMCs, sampled 15 days after the yellow fever booster vaccination. These receptors were collected from a man aged 25 to 40 who received the YFV17D yellow fever vaccine. CDR3s include the opening cysteine and the closing phenylalanine or tryptophan. D genes are given only for firm matches. Only part of the rows carry a size: once, few, many, or a class if the clone is expanded.

clone_size	d_call	j_call	v_call	cdr3_nt	cdr3_aa
many	-	TRBJ1-5	TRBV27	TGTGCCAGCAGTTTATCGTGGGGTAGCAATCAGCCCCAGCATTTT	CASSLSWGSNQPQHF
many	-	TRBJ2-4	TRBV12-3/TRBV12-4	TGTGCCAGCAGTCCACCTGAGACAGCGCGGGACATTCAGTACTTC	CASSPPETARDIQYF
many	TRBD1	TRBJ1-6	TRBV10-2	TGCGCCAGCAGTGAGGCTGGGACAGGTTTAAATTCACCCCTCCACTTT	CASSEAGTGLNSPLHF
many	-	TRBJ2-1	TRBV13	TGTGCCAGCAGCTCTCCCGGCGACAATGAGCAGTTCTTC	CASSSPGDNEQFF
few	-	TRBJ1-1	TRBV4-3	TGCGCCAGCAGCCAAGAACTGGGGAAGGGTACTGAAGCTTTCTTT	CASSQELGKGTEAFF
many	TRBD1	TRBJ1-1	TRBV4-3	TGCGCCAGCAGCGCAACGGGACAGGGTCTAACTGAAGCTTTCTTT	CASSATGQGLTEAFF
many	TRBD2	TRBJ2-1	TRBV10-1	TGCGCCAGCAGCTCCCGGGAGGTTGGGAATGAGCAGTTCTTC	CASSSREVGNEQFF
-	-	TRBJ2-7	TRBV19	TGTGCCAGTACCTCACCGATGGCCTACGAGCAGTACTTC	CASTSPMAYEQYF
many	TRBD2	TRBJ2-1	TRBV7-3	TGTGCCAGCAGCTTAGGAGAGCCGGGACTAGCGGGCAATGAGCAGTTCTTC	CASSLGEPGLAGNEQFF
many	-	TRBJ2-1	TRBV15	TGTGCCACCAGCAGAGACCTCAGCTCCTACAATGAGCAGTTCTTC	CATSRDLSSYNEQFF
-	TRBD2	TRBJ2-1	TRBV7-8	TGTGCCGTAGCGGGGGGGGTTGGAGATGAGCAGTTCTTC	CAVAGGVGDEQFF
many	-	TRBJ2-1	TRBV30	TGTGCCTGGAGTGGGGGCGCAAGCTCCTACAATGAGCAGTTCTTC	CAWSGGASSYNEQFF
many	-	TRBJ2-1	TRBV4-1	TGCGCCAGCAGCCAAGTTCACGGGACAACCAATGAGCAGTTCTTC	CASSQVHGTTNEQFF
-	-	TRBJ2-7	TRBV5-4	TGTGCCAGCTCCGAGGAGAATGATCGGAAGGGGCAGTACTTC	CASSEENDRKGQYF
many	TRBD2	TRBJ2-1	TRBV7-2	TGTGCCAGCAGCTTAGCTAGCGGGGCATACAATGAGCAGTTCTTC	CASSLASGAYNEQFF
many	-	TRBJ2-7	TRBV18	TGTGCCAGCTCACCGGGGAGCTATTACGAGCAGTACTTC	CASSPGSYYEQYF
few	-	TRBJ1-6	TRBV5-6	TGTGCCAGCAGCCTCGGCAGGTCTTACCTTCGGTCACCCCTCCACTTT	CASSLGRSYLRSPLHF
many	TRBD2	TRBJ2-5	TRBV7-8	TGTGCCAGCAGCTTAGAAGGGACTAGCGGAGAACAAGAGACCCAGTACTTC	CASSLEGTSGEQETQYF
-	-	TRBJ2-7	TRBV7-9	TGTGCCAGCAGCTCAGACATCTTCTACGAGCAGTACTTC	CASSSDIFYEQYF
many	TRBD2	TRBJ2-7	TRBV5-1	TGCGCCAGCAGCTTGGAGGTAGCGGGCTACGAGCAGTACTTC	CASSLEVAGYEQYF
many	-	TRBJ2-3	TRBV4-3	TGCGCCAGCAGCCAAGCGGCAGCGTCAGATACGCAGTATTTT	CASSQAAASDTQYF
many	-	TRBJ2-2	TRBV29-1	TGCAGCGTGTCCGGGGGAATCACCGGGGAGCTGTTTTTT	CSVSGGITGELFF
many	-	TRBJ2-1	TRBV12-3/TRBV12-4	TGTGCCAGCAGTTTAATTGGGGGAGAAGCTGAGCAGTTCTTC	CASSLIGGEAEQFF
many	-	TRBJ2-1	TRBV2	TGTGCCAGCAGTGAAGAGGGGTCCCGAAGGCAGTTCTTC	CASSEEGSRRQFF
-	TRBD2	TRBJ2-7	TRBV30	TGTGCCTGGAGTGTCACTAGCGGGAGTTACGAGCAGTACTTC	CAWSVTSGSYEQYF
many	-	TRBJ2-7	TRBV28	TGTGCCAGCAGTTCCCCTTACGCCTCCGACTCCTACGAGCAGTACTTC	CASSSPYASDSYEQYF
many	-	TRBJ2-1	TRBV20-1	TGCAGTGCCGCCGGGACATACAATGAGCAGTTCTTC	CSAAGTYNEQFF
few	TRBD1	TRBJ2-5	TRBV7-3	TGTGCCAGCAGCCCGAAGGGACAGGGAATGGAGACCCAGTACTTC	CASSPKGQGMETQYF
many	TRBD1	TRBJ2-7	TRBV29-1	TGCAGCGTTGAAACACAGGGGATTACCTACGAGCAGTACTTC	CSVETQGITYEQYF
-	TRBD1	TRBJ2-2	TRBV2	TGTGCCATCGAACGGGACAGGAACACCGGGGAGCTGTTTTTT	CAIERDRNTGELFF
many	-	TRBJ2-2	TRBV9	TGTGCCAGCAGCGTATCTGGTGGACTGGACGGGGAGCTGTTTTTT	CASSVSGGLDGELFF
many	TRBD1	TRBJ2-7	TRBV10-3	TGTGCCATAGCCCGGGACAGGGATTACGAGCAGTACTTC	CAIARDRDYEQYF
many	-	TRBJ1-3	TRBV9	TGTGCCAGCAGCGTAACCGGGGTCGGAAACACCATATATTTT	CASSVTGVGNTIYF
many	TRBD1	TRBJ2-7	TRBV12-3/TRBV12-4	TGTGCCAGCAGTCAATACGAGGGGGCCGCCTACGAGCAGTACTTC	CASSQYEGAAYEQYF
-	-	TRBJ1-2	TRBV20-1	TGCAGTGCTATCCCTGAAACCGGAGGGTACTATGGCTACACCTTC	CSAIPETGGYYGYTF
many	TRBD2	TRBJ2-1	TRBV20-1	TGCAGTGCTAGGGTGGCGGGGGGAGAAGATGAGCAGTTCTTC	CSARVAGGEDEQFF
many	TRBD2	TRBJ2-3	TRBV28	TGTGCCAGCAGTTTAATTGCGGGAGGGACAGATACGCAGTATTTT	CASSLIAGGTDTQYF
many	-	TRBJ1-2	TRBV25-1	TGTGCCAGCAGTGAATATACAGGTCCGAACTATGGCTACACCTTC	CASSEYTGPNYGYTF
many	-	TRBJ2-7	TRBV20-1	TGCAGTGCTAGTTTTCATCTGGGGCCAGCTGCTGACGAGTACTTC	CSASFHLGPAADEYF
many	TRBD2	TRBJ2-1	TRBV6-2/TRBV6-3	TGTGCCAGCAGTTACTCCACGCTAGCGGGAGAATGGAATGAGCAGTTCTTC	CASSYSTLAGEWNEQFF
many	-	TRBJ2-7	TRBV21-1	TGTGCCAGCATCGAACTAGCGGGAGGCGGGTCCTACGAGCAGTACTTC	CASIELAGGGSYEQYF
many	-	TRBJ2-6	TRBV7-3	TGTGCCAGCAGTTCCTCAGGCACTGGGGCCAACGTCCTGACTTTC	CASSSSGTGANVLTF
many	-	TRBJ2-1	TRBV9	TGTGCCAGCAGCGTGGACGGGGCGTTGTCCTACAATGAGCAGTTCTTC	CASSVDGALSYNEQFF
many	-	TRBJ1-1	TRBV20-1	TGCAGTGCTAGAGCGAAGGGTTTTTACACTGAAGCTTTCTTT	CSARAKGFYTEAFF
many	-	TRBJ2-7	TRBV25-1	-	CASSEFFVPGQTYEQYF
many	-	TRBJ2-2	TRBV4-2	TGTGCCAGCAGCCAGCAGGACGCATCCACCGGGGAGCTGTTTTTT	CASSQQDASTGELFF
many	-	TRBJ1-2	TRBV6-5	TGTGCCAGCAGTTACTCTTTGCCTGGACATCAGATCTATGGCTACACCTTC	CASSYSLPGHQIYGYTF
many	TRBD2	TRBJ2-7	TRBV14	TGTGCCAGCAGCCAGCCGACTAGCGGAACCTACGAGCAGTACTTC	CASSQPTSGTYEQYF
-	TRBD2	TRBJ2-1	TRBV15	TGTGCCACCAGCGGTGTTAGCGGGAGGAGCGTTGAGCAGTTCTTC	CATSGVSGRSVEQFF
many	-	TRBJ1-1	TRBV19	TGTGCCACCCTCGGGACAACGAACACTGAAGCTTTCTTT	CATLGTTNTEAFF
medium-sized	-	TRBJ2-7	TRBV2	TGTGCCAGCACCCTTTCGGATTCCTACGAGCAGTACTTC	CASTLSDSYEQYF
many	TRBD2	TRBJ2-3	TRBV6-2/TRBV6-3	TGTGCCAGCAGTTACCTAGGAGAGTTTTGGCGAGCGGGAGATAAGACAGATACGCAGTATTTT	CASSYLGEFWRAGDKTDTQYF
many	-	TRBJ1-5	TRBV27	TGTGCCAGCAATCCTACAGGTAGCAATCAGCCCCAGCATTTT	CASNPTGSNQPQHF
many	TRBD2	TRBJ2-1	TRBV9	TGTGCCAGCAGCGTCGGCGGGGGGTCCTCCTACAATGAGCAGTTCTTC	CASSVGGGSSYNEQFF
many	-	TRBJ2-4	TRBV7-8	TGTGCCAGCAGCGCTGGCGCATCCGGGTCGACTTTACTTCGCCCTTGGGCCAAAAACATTCAGTACTTC	CASSAGASGSTLLRPWAKNIQYF
many	-	TRBJ2-1	TRBV27	TGTGCCAGCACCTTGGGGGGAACCAATGAGCAGTTCTTC	CASTLGGTNEQFF
many	-	TRBJ1-6	TRBV9	TGTGCCAGCAGCGTAGGAGGACAGAGCTCCTATAATTCACCCCTCCACTTT	CASSVGGQSSYNSPLHF